This is a list of T cell receptor beta chains from one sample in a study of CD8+CD57+ T cells in acquired aplastic anemia. TCRdb re-called the reads with MiXCR, one entry per CDR3 protein. The repertoire holds roughly 420,000 distinct CDR3 sequences, 55% to 70% seen once, with 3% to 4.5% in the top ten. The sequencing sample was made of sorted CD4+, CD8+, or CD8+CD57+ T cells (not recorded which) from PBMCs. Receptors were obtained from a human donor in good health, serving as a control. CDR3s include the opening cysteine and the closing phenylalanine or tryptophan. A D gene is named only where the DNA matches it firmly. Only part of the rows carry a size: once, few, many, or a class if the clone is expanded.

J gene | D gene | V gene | clone size | CDR3 protein | CDR3 DNA
TRBJ1-2 | - | TRBV10-3 | many | CAISESIVAVNYGYTF | TGTGCCATCAGTGAGTCGATTGTGGCAGTCAACTATGGCTACACCTTC
TRBJ1-4 | - | TRBV5-1 | once | CASSLQDHSPLFF | TGTGCCAGCAGTCTACAGGATCATTCACCACTGTTTTTT
TRBJ2-3 | - | TRBV20-1 | - | CSARVSRGGAHQGDTQYF | TGCAGTGCTAGAGTTAGCAGGGGGGGGGCCCACCAAGGAGATACGCAGTATTTT
TRBJ1-5 | TRBD1 | TRBV24-1 | - | CATSDLRQGAVRQSAQHF | TGTGCCACCAGTGATCTGCGACAGGGGGCGGTTAGGCAATCAGCCCAGCATTTT
TRBJ2-5 | - | TRBV5-1 | - | CASSLFGSGTQETQYF | TGCGCCAGCAGCTTGTTTGGTAGCGGAACTCAAGAGACCCAGTACTTC
TRBJ2-3 | - | TRBV20-1 | - | CSASGTTSSDTQYF | TGCAGTGCTAGTGGGACAACAAGCTCTGATACGCAGTATTTT
TRBJ1-6 | - | TRBV7-3 | - | CASSFSAGRNSLLHF | TGTGCCAGCAGCTTCAGTGCAGGACGTAATTCTCTACTACACTTT
TRBJ1-5 | - | TRBV7-8 | many | CASRQSPGTGNNQPQHF | TGTGCCAGCAGACAAAGCCCAGGGACTGGGAACAATCAGCCCCAGCATTTT
TRBJ2-5 | TRBD1 | TRBV9 | - | CASSPGVGEQGAKGQETQYF | TGTGCCAGCAGTCCGGGGGTCGGGGAGCAGGGGGCGAAGGGCCAAGAGACCCAGTACTTC
TRBJ2-7 | TRBD2 | TRBV7-2 | many | CASSSSFFLAGGTYEQYF | TGTGCCAGCAGCTCCTCCTTCTTCCTAGCGGGGGGGACCTACGAGCAGTACTTC
TRBJ2-3 | - | TRBV5-1 | many | CASSPLEARTDTQYF | TGCGCCAGCAGCCCTCTAGAGGCCCGCACAGATACGCAGTATTTT
TRBJ1-3 | - | TRBV7-2 | - | CASSAGGSSYDQYYF | TGTGCCAGCAGCGCTGGTGGGAGCTCCTACGACCAGTACTATTTT
TRBJ1-1 | TRBD1 | TRBV6-1 | few | CASSELKRFAAGGNTEAFF | TGTGCCAGCAGTGAACTTAAAAGGTTCGCGGCAGGGGGGAACACTGAAGCTTTCTTT
TRBJ2-5 | - | TRBV10-3 | - | CAISETTGPQETQYF | TGTGCCATCAGTGAGACGACGGGACCTCAAGAGACCCAGTACTTC
TRBJ2-3 | TRBD2 | TRBV10-3 | - | CASSKRDTDTQYF | TGTGCCAGCAGCAAGCGGGACACAGATACGCAGTATTTT
TRBJ2-5 | TRBD2 | TRBV15 | - | CATSRDGLDIPETQYF | TGTGCCACCAGCAGAGATGGACTAGATATACCAGAGACCCAGTACTTC
TRBJ1-3 | TRBD1 | TRBV7-9 | many | CASSSPRDRAGNTIYF | TGTGCCAGCAGCTCCCCCCGAGACAGGGCTGGAAACACCATATATTTT
TRBJ1-1 | TRBD1 | TRBV3-1 | many | CASSPTGGEAFF | TGTGCCAGCAGCCCAACAGGGGGGGAGGCTTTCTTT
TRBJ1-4 | - | TRBV11-3 | - | CASSFDEANETLFF | TGTGCCAGCAGCTTCGACGAGGCTAATGAAACCCTGTTTTTT
TRBJ2-5 | - | TRBV5-6 | - | CASSRDARETQYF | TGTGCCAGCAGCCGAGACGCTAGAGAGACCCAGTACTTC